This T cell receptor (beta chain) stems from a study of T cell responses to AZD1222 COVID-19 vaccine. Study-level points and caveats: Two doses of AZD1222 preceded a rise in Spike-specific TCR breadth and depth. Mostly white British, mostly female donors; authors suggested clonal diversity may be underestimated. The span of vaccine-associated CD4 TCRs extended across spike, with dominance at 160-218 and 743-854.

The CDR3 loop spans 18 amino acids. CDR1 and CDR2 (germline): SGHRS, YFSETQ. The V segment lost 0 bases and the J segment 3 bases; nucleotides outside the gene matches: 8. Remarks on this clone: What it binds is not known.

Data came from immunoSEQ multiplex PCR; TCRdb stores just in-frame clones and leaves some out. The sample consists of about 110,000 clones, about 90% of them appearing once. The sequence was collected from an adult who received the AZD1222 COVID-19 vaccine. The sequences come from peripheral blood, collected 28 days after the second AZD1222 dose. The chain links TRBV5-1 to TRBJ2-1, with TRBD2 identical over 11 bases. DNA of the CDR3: TGCGCCAGCAGCTTGGATAGCGGGAGGGCCAGGGGCTACAATGAGCAGTTCTTC. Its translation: CASSLDSGRARGYNEQFF.